These 23 T cell receptor beta chains were all obtained from the same sample, sequenced in a study of blood T cell repertoires in COVID-19. Profiling relied on immunoSEQ multiplex PCR, and the TCRdb table lists in-frame clones only, not all of them. The data show under 300,000 clones, with around 80% seen just once and 3.4% held by the top ten. Sequencing input: peripheral blood. The receptors here all came from a woman aged 18-30 years with acute or convalescent COVID-19.

CDR3: CASSLALTGNYGYTF. The CDR3 coding sequence is TGTGCCAGCAGCTTAGCGCTAACAGGGAACTATGGCTACACCTTC. The genes are TRBV7-2 and TRBJ1-2, with D tentatively TRBD1 (6 bases). This CDR3 contains 15 residues. Germline CDR1 is SGHTA and CDR2 is FQGNSA. Trimming cost V 0 bases and J 2 bases, with 10 bases left between them.

This rearrangement joins TRBV19 to TRBJ1-2; TRBD1 is a possible D gene (5 bases). The CDR3 contains 18 residues. Looked up from germline, CDR1 is LNHDA and CDR2 is SQIVND (reference sequence). Trimming pared 8 bases from V and 0 bases from J, leaving 25 bases between. CDR3 region: CASRSTLGREGSNYGYTF. DNA for the CDR3: TGTGCCAGTCGGTCCACCCTCGGCAGGGAAGGGTCTAACTATGGCTACACCTTC.

This clone appeared a single time. The V and J genes are TRBV5-1 and TRBJ1-1; D is perhaps TRBD1 (5 bases). CDR1 is SGHRS and CDR2 is YFSETQ in the germline V gene. This CDR3 is built from 16 residues. V lost 4 bases, J lost 1 base, and 17 bases lay in between. CDR3 residues: CASSRSSTGQNTEAFF. The CDR3 DNA sequence: TGCGCCAGCAGCCGAAGTTCTACCGGACAGAACACTGAAGCTTTCTTT.

CDR3 coding DNA: TGCAGCGTTGAAGGGTGGCCTAGCGGGCCCTCCTACGAGCAGTACTTC. It translates to CSVEGWPSGPSYEQYF. The chain is built from TRBV29-1 and TRBJ2-7; TRBD2 matches 8 bases. The V segment lost 1 base and the J segment 0 bases; nucleotides outside the gene matches: 8. There are 16 residues in the CDR3. Germline loops: CDR1 SQVTM, CDR2 ANQGSEA.

The rearrangement links TRBV4-3 to TRBJ2-3; the match to TRBD2 covers 7 bases. The CDR3 spans 15 residues. Germline-derived CDR1 and CDR2 are LGHNA and YSLEER. V trimming: 4 bases; J trimming: 0 bases; junction bases outside the gene matches: 4. In DNA form, the CDR3 reads TGCGCCAGCAGCCCGCTAGCGGCTAGCACAGATACGCAGTATTTT. It yields the protein CASSPLAASTDTQYF.

This sequence joins TRBV6-2 or TRBV6-3 and TRBJ2-3, with D unresolved. The V end lost 2 bases, the J end lost 2 bases, and 8 bases lay between the germline ends. Germline lookup yields CDR1 MNHEY and CDR2 SVGEGT. This CDR3 has 14 amino acids. The CDR3 loop reads CASSYLSDTDTQYF. DNA of the CDR3: TGTGCCAGCAGTTACCTTTCAGACACAGATACGCAGTATTTT.

CDR3: CASSTGTGGVGYTF. The DNA for the CDR3 is TGTGCCAGTAGTACCGGGACAGGGGGTGTTGGCTACACCTTC. The chain is built from TRBV19 and TRBJ1-2, with TRBD1 matching over 11 bases. The length of the CDR3 is 14 residues. The trim removed 4 bases at V and 7 bases at J, leaving 5 bases unmatched. Germline CDR1 LNHDA, CDR2 SQIVND (reference sequence).

DNA of the CDR3: TGTGCCAGCAGCGTAGAGCCGACAGCCTACGAGCAGTACTTC. Its protein is CASSVEPTAYEQYF. The chain joins TRBV9 to TRBJ2-7, with a weak D call TRBD1 (5 bases). The CDR3 is 14 amino acids. V lost 0 bases and J 2 bases, leaving 9 bases between the germline ends. Germline assignment: CDR1 SGDLS and CDR2 YYNGEE.

This rearrangement joins TRBV18 to TRBJ1-1; 9 nucleotides line up with TRBD1. The germline V gene encodes CDR1 KGHSH and CDR2 LQKENI. Losses at the gene ends were 3 bases for V and 4 bases for J; bases not matched to a gene: 12. This CDR3 spans 17 amino acids. The CDR3 spells CASSPPPGGQGSTEAFF. The CDR3 DNA follows: TGTGCCAGCTCACCCCCGCCGGGAGGACAGGGGAGCACTGAAGCTTTCTTT.

CDR3 residues: CASSESSRLYGYTF. In DNA, the CDR3 is TGTGCCAGCAGTGAATCGTCGCGTCTCTATGGCTACACCTTC. The rearrangement links TRBV6-1 to TRBJ1-2, with D unresolved. V lost 2 bases to trimming and J lost 4 bases, with 11 bases between them. Looked up from germline, CDR1 is MNHNS and CDR2 is SASEGT. The CDR3 length is 14 residues.

The chain recombines TRBV15 with TRBJ2-7; 7 bases line up with TRBD2. Per the germline V gene, CDR1 is LNHNV and CDR2 is YYDKDF (reference sequence). This CDR3 is built from 16 residues. V gave up 4 bases and J gave up 1 base; unmatched junction bases: 10. The CDR3 DNA reads TGTGCCACCAGCAACCCCGGGGGAGCGGGGTCCTACGAGCAGTACTTC. Protein: CATSNPGGAGSYEQYF.

The count of this clone is one. The chain joins TRBV30 to TRBJ2-7; TRBD2 aligns across 9 bases. The J segment lost 2 bases and the V segment lost 0 bases, leaving 23 bases of the junction unmatched. The CDR3 is 21 amino acids. CDR1 and CDR2 (germline): GTSNPN, SVGIG (reference sequence). For the CDR3, the DNA is TGTGCCTGGAGTGTACTAGTGGTGGCTAGCGGGGCATTCATCCTCACCTACGAGCAGTACTTC. It is translated as CAWSVLVVASGAFILTYEQYF.

This clone was counted between two and nine times. This rearrangement joins TRBV28 to TRBJ2-3; 14 positions match TRBD2. The CDR3 extends over 16 amino acids. V gave up 5 bases and J gave up 13 bases; unmatched junction bases: 14. Germline V gene lookup returns CDR1 MDHEN and CDR2 SYDVKM. CDR3 sequence (DNA): TGTGCCAGCAGTACCAACCCGGGACTAGCGGGAGTGTTTGAGTATTTT. Amino acid sequence: CASSTNPGLAGVFEYF. The full variable domain, in which reference TRBV28 and TRBJ2-3 provide the parts outside the CDR3, is DVKVTQSSRYLVKRTGEKVFLECVQDMDHENMFWYRQDPGLGLRLIYFSYDVKMKEKGDIPEGYSVSREKKERFSLILESASTNQTSMYLCASSTNPGLAGVFEYFGPGTRLTVL.

The rearrangement joins TRBV9 to TRBJ2-3; 9 bases match TRBD1. J gave up 2 bases and V 3 bases, and 19 bases lay outside the gene matches. CDR1 and CDR2 (germline): SGDLS, YYNGEE. This CDR3 spans 20 amino acids. The CDR3 here is CASSATPGQGTPTTTDTQYF. The CDR3 coding sequence is TGTGCCAGCAGCGCTACCCCGGGACAGGGAACCCCGACTACCACAGATACGCAGTATTTT.

This chain joins TRBV6-2 or TRBV6-3 and TRBJ2-3; 8 bases line up with TRBD1. V was clipped by 2 bases and J by 0 bases; unmatched bases: 10. CDR3 size: 18 residues. Looked up from germline, CDR1 is MNHEY and CDR2 is SVGEGT. The CDR3 region has the DNA TGTGCCAGCAGTTACGGACGATGGGGACAGGCTAGCACAGATACGCAGTATTTT. Protein product: CASSYGRWGQASTDTQYF.

The chain couples TRBV7-9 to TRBJ2-5; 7 nucleotides match TRBD2. The germline V gene encodes CDR1 SEHNR and CDR2 FQNEAQ (reference sequence). J lost 2 bases, V lost 4 bases, and 7 bases had no gene match. The CDR3 length is 15 residues. The CDR3 DNA reads as TGTGCCAGCAGCTCGCCTAGCGGACTACAAGAGACCCAGTACTTC. Protein sequence: CASSSPSGLQETQYF.

V and J are TRBV7-9 and TRBJ2-1, with TRBD1 identical over 12 bases. The CDR3 is made up of 18 amino acids. Trimming took 4 bases from V and 7 from J; bases not matched to a gene: 14. Looked up from germline, CDR1 is SEHNR and CDR2 is FQNEAQ (reference sequence). The DNA for the CDR3 is TGTGCCAGCAGCTCCTCCGGGACAGGGGGCCTTGCACGGAATGAGCAGTTCTTC. It yields the protein CASSSSGTGGLARNEQFF.

V and J are TRBV19 and TRBJ2-7, with D unresolved. The CDR3 loop spans 13 amino acids. The germline V and J ends were trimmed by 5 bases and 2 bases, with 10 bases remaining between them. Germline V gene data show CDR1 as LNHDA and CDR2 as SQIVND (reference sequence). This chain's CDR3 is CASSPHITYEQYF. In DNA form, the CDR3 reads TGTGCCAGTAGTCCCCACATCACCTACGAGCAGTACTTC. Together with reference TRBV19 and TRBJ2-7, the CDR3 gives the full variable domain: DGGITQSPKYLFRKEGQNVTLSCEQNLNHDAMYWYRQDPGQGLRLIYYSQIVNDFQKGDIAEGYSVSREKKESFPLTVTSAQKNPTAFYLCASSPHITYEQYFGPGTRLTVT.

This rearrangement joins TRBV4-2 to TRBJ2-1; 11 positions agree with TRBD2. The ends lost 1 base at V and 6 bases at J; junction bases unmatched: 5. The germline V gene has CDR1 LGHNA and CDR2 YNFKEQ. The CDR3 length is 16 residues. CDR3 DNA sequence: TGTGCCAGCAGCCAAGTTATAGCGGGAGGGCTCAATGAGCAGTTCTTC. This codes for CASSQVIAGGLNEQFF.

The chain joins TRBV6-1 to TRBJ1-5, with D tentatively TRBD1 (5 bases). CDR3 length: 15 residues. Trimming left V 1 base short and J 2 bases short, with 9 bases between. The germline V gene has CDR1 MNHNS and CDR2 SASEGT. The CDR3 reads CASSEVATGNQPQHF. The DNA for the CDR3 is TGTGCCAGCAGTGAAGTTGCGACAGGCAATCAGCCCCAGCATTTT.

The genes are TRBV7-9 and TRBJ2-2; TRBD2 matches at 13 bases. The germline V gene encodes CDR1 SEHNR and CDR2 FQNEAQ (reference sequence). Unmatched junction bases numbered 3, after V lost 2 bases and J lost 6 bases. The CDR3 runs 16 residues. DNA for the CDR3: TGTGCCAGCAGCTTACTACTAGCGGGAGGGCCCGGGGAGCTGTTTTTT. Protein: CASSLLLAGGPGELFF. The full variable domain, its missing parts supplied by reference TRBV7-9 and TRBJ2-2, is DTGVSQNPRHKITKRGQNVTFRCDPISEHNRLYWYRQTLGQGPEFLTYFQNEAQLEKSRLLSDRFSAERPKGSFSTLEIQRTEQGDSAMYLCASSLLLAGGPGELFFGEGSRLTVL.

This chain uses TRBV15 with TRBJ1-1; D perhaps matches TRBD1 (6 bases). The CDR3 contains 16 residues. CDR1 and CDR2 from the germline V gene are LNHNV and YYDKDF (reference sequence). The V gene lost 4 bases and the J gene lost 5 bases, with 20 bases spanning the gap. This chain's CDR3 is CATSNKSWGRWTEAFF. CDR3 DNA sequence: TGTGCCACCAGCAATAAGAGTTGGGGGCGCTGGACTGAAGCTTTCTTT.

The V and J genes are TRBV29-1 and TRBJ2-5; D is uncertain. Per germline, CDR1 SQVTM and CDR2 ANQGSEA. The V and J ends lost 7 bases and 4 bases respectively, with 13 bases between them. CDR3 size: 12 residues. The CDR3 loop is CSASTPGETQYF. CDR3 nucleotide sequence: TGCAGCGCCTCGACCCCGGGAGAGACCCAGTACTTC.